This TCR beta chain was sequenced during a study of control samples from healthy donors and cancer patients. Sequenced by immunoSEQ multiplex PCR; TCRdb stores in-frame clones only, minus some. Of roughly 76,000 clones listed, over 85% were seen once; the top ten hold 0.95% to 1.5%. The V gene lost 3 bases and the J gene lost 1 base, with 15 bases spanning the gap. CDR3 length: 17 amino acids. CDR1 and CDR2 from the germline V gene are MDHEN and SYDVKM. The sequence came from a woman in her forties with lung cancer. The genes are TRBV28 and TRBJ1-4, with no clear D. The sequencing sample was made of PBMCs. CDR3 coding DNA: TGTGCCAGCAGTTTTCCAACCCCTACATTAACTAATGAAAAACTGTTTTTT. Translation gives CASSFPTPTLTNEKLFF. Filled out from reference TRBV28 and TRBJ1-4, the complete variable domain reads DVKVTQSSRYLVKRTGEKVFLECVQDMDHENMFWYRQDPGLGLRLIYFSYDVKMKEKGDIPEGYSVSREKKERFSLILESASTNQTSMYLCASSFPTPTLTNEKLFFGSGTQLSVL.